This T cell receptor (beta chain) was documented in a study of blood T cell repertoires in COVID-19. In the study overall: Collection of acute and convalescent COVID-19 samples took place in the United States, Italy and Spain.

Authors' processing steps: Estimated nucleated cell counts came from reference gene primer amplification. Data came from immunoSEQ multiplex PCR; TCRdb stores just in-frame clones and leaves some out. V, J and clone size reflect that table, while D and trimming were determined from the DNA. The sample holds roughly 84,000 clones, roughly 78% seen once. In germline, CDR1 is MGHRA, CDR2 YSYEKL. The CDR3 extends over 13 amino acids. V lost 8 bases to trimming and J lost 0 bases; unmatched junction nucleotides: 1. This TCR was sampled from a man aged 55-75 years with COVID-19, enrolled during active disease. Input material: peripheral blood. The rearrangement uses TRBV4-1 and TRBJ1-3; 7 nucleotides match TRBD1. CDR3 bases: TGCGCCAGCCGGGACAGCTCTGGAAACACCATATATTTT. It translates to CASRDSSGNTIYF.